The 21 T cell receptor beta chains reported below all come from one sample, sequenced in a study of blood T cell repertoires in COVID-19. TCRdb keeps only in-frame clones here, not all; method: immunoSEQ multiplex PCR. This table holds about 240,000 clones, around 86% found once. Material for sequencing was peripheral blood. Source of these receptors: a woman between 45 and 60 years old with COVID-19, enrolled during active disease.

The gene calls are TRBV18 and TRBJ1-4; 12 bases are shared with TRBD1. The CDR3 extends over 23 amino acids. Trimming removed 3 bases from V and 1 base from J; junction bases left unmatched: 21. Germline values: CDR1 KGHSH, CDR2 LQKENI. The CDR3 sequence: CASSPPKVFRDRGQSGTNEKLFF. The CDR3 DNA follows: TGTGCCAGCTCACCGCCGAAAGTGTTCCGGGACAGGGGGCAGAGTGGAACTAATGAAAAACTGTTTTTT.

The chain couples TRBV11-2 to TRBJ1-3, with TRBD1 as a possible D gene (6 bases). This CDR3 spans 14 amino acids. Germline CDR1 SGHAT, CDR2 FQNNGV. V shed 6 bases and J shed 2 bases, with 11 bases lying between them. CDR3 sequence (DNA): TGTGCCAGCAGTTCCAACAGGGCTGGAAACACCATATATTTT. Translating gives CASSSNRAGNTIYF.

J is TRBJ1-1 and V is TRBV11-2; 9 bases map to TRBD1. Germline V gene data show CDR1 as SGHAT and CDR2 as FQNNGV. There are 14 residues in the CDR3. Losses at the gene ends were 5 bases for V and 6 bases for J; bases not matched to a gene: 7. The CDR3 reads CASSRDRVFSEAFF. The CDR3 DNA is TGTGCCAGCAGCAGGGACAGGGTGTTTTCTGAAGCTTTCTTT.

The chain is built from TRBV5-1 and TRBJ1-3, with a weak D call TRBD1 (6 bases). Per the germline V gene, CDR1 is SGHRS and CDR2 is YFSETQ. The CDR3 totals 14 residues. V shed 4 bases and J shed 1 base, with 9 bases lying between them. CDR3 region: CASSIDRSGNTIYF. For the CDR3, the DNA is TGCGCCAGCAGCATTGACAGGTCTGGAAACACCATATATTTT. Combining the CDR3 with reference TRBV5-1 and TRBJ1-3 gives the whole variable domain KAGVTQTPRYLIKTRGQQVTLSCSPISGHRSVSWYQQTPGQGLQFLFEYFSETQRNKGNFPGRFSGRQFSNSRSEMNVSTLELGDSALYLCASSIDRSGNTIYFGEGSWLTVV.

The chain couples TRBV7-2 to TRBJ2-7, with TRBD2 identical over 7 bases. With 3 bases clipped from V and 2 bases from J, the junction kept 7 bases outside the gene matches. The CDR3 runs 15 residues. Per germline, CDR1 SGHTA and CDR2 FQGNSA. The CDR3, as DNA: TGTGCCAGCAGCTTGGGGCGGGGGTTCGCCTACGAGCAGTACTTC. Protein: CASSLGRGFAYEQYF.

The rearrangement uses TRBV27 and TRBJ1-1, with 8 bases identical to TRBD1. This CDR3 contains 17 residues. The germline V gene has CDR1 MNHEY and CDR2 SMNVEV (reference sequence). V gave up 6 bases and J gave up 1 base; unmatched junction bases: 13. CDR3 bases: TGTGCCAGCAGAAAAGTAAACAGGGACAGGACGAACACTGAAGCTTTCTTT. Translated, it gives CASRKVNRDRTNTEAFF.

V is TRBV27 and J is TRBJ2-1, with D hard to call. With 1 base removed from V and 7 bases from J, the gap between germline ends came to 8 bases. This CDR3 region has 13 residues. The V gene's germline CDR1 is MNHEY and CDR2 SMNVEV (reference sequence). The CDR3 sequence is CASSLLAGNEQFF. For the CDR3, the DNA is TGTGCCAGCAGTTTATTAGCCGGGAATGAGCAGTTCTTC.

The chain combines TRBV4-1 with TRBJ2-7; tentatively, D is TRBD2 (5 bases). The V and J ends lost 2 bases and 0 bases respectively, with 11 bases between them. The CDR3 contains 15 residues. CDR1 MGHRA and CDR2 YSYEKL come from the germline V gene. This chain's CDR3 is CASSQPRAGSYEQYF. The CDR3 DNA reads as TGCGCCAGCAGCCAACCCCGGGCGGGCTCCTACGAGCAGTACTTC.

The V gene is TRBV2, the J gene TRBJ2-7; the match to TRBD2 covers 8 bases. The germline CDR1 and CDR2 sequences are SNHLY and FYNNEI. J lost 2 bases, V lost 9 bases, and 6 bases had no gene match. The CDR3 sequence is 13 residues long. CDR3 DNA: TGTGCCAGTTGGACTAGCCACACCTACGAGCAGTACTTC. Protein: CASWTSHTYEQYF.

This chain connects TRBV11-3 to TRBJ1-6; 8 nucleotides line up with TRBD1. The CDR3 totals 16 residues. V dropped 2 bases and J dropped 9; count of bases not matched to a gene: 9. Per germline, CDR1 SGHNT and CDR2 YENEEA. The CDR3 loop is CASSLSIGTGLSPLHF. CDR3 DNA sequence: TGTGCCAGCAGCTTAAGTATAGGGACAGGACTTTCACCCCTCCACTTT.

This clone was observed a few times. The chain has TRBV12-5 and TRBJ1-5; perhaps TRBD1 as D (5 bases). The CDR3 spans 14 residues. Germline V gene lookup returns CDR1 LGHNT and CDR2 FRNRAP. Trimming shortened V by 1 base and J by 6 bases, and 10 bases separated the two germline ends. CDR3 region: CASGLGGWGQPQHF. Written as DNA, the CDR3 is TGTGCTAGTGGTTTGGGGGGCTGGGGTCAGCCCCAGCATTTT. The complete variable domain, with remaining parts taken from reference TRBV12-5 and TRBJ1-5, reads DARVTQTPRHKVTEMGQEVTMRCQPILGHNTVFWYRQTMMQGLELLAYFRNRAPLDDSGMPKDRFSAEMPDATLATLKIQPSEPRDSAVYFCASGLGGWGQPQHFGDGTRLSIL.

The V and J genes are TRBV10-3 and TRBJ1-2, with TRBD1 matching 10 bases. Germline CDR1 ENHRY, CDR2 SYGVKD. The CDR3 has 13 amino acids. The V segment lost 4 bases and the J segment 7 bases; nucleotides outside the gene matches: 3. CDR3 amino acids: CAISVGQGGGYTF. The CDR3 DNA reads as TGTGCCATCAGTGTAGGACAGGGGGGTGGCTACACCTTC.

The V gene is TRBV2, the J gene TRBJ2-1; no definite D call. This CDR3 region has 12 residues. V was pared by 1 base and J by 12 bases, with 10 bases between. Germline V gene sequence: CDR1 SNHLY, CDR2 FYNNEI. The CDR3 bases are TGTGCCAGCAGTGAAGGGGCCCCCCGGCAGTTCTTC. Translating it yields CASSEGAPRQFF.

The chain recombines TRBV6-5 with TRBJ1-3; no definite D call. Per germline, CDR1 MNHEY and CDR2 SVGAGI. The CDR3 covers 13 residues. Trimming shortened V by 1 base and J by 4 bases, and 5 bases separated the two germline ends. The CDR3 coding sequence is TGTGCCAGCAGTTACTTGAGGGGAAACACCATATATTTT. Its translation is CASSYLRGNTIYF.

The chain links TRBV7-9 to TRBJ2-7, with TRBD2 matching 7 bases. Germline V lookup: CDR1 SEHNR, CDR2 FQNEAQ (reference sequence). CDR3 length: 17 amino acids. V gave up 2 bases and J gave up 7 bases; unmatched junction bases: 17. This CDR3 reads CASSLTPPGATAGEQYV. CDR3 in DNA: TGTGCCAGCAGCTTAACCCCCCCCGGTGCAACAGCGGGGGAGCAGTACGTC.

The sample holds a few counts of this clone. The CDR3 here is CASSTYRGTEAFF. The CDR3 coding sequence is TGTGCCAGCAGCACTTACAGGGGAACTGAAGCTTTCTTT. V is TRBV14 and J is TRBJ1-1, with 7 bases matching TRBD1. V shed 5 bases, J shed 5 bases, and the junction held 5 bases outside the gene matches. Germline V gene lookup returns CDR1 SGHDN and CDR2 FVKESK. The CDR3 is made up of 13 amino acids.

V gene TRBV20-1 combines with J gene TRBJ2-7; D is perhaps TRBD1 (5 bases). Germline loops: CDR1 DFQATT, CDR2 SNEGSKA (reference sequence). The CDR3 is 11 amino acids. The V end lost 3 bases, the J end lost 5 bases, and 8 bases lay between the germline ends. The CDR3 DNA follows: TGCAGTGCTAGCTCAGGGAACGAGCAGTACTTC. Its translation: CSASSGNEQYF.

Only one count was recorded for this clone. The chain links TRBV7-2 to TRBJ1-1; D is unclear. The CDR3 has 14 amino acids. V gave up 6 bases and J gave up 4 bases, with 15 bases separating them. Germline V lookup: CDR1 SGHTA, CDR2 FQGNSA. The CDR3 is CASRPNRASTEAFF. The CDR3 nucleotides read TGTGCCAGCAGACCTAATAGAGCTTCCACTGAAGCTTTCTTT.

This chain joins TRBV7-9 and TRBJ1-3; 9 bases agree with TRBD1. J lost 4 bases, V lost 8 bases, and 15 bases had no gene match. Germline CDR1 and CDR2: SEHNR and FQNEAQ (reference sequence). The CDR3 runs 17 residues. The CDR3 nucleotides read TGTGCCAGCCTAGTCCGCCGGGGACAGGGAAGCGGAAACACCATATATTTT. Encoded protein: CASLVRRGQGSGNTIYF.

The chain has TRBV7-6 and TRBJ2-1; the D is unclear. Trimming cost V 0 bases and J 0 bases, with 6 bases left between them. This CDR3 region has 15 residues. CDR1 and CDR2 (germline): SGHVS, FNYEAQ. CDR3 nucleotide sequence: TGTGCCAGCAGCTTAGCGCATAGCTCCTACAATGAGCAGTTCTTC. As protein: CASSLAHSSYNEQFF.

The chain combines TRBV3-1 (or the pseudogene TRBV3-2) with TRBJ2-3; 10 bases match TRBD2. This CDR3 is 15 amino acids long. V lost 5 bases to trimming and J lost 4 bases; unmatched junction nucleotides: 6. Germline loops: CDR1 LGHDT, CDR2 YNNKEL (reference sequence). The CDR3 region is CASSITSGEADTQYF. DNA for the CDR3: TGTGCCAGCAGCATTACTAGCGGGGAAGCAGATACGCAGTATTTT.